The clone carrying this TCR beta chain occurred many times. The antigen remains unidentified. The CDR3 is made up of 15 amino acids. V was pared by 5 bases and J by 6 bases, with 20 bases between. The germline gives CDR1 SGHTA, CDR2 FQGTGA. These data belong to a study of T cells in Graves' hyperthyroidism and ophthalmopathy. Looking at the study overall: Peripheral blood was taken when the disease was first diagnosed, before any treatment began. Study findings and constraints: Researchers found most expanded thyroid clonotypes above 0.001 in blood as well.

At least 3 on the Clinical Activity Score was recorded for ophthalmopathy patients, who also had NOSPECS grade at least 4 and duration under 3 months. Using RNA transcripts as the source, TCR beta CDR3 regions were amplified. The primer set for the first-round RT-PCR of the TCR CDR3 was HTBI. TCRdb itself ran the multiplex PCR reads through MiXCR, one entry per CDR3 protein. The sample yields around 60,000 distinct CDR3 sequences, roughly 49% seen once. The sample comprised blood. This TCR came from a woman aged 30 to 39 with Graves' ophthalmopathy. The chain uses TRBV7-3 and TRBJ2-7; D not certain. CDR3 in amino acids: CASSTDGSYGSEQYF. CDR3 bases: TGTGCCAGCAGCACAGATGGATCCTACGGATCCGAGCAGTACTTC.